This entry lists 30 T cell receptor beta chains sequenced from one sample in a study of Ad26.COV2.S vaccination and SARS-CoV-2 variants. Profiled with immunoSEQ multiplex PCR; TCRdb holds only in-frame clones, not every one. The sample has fewer than 800,000 clones, around 90% seen once; the top ten hold over 1.3%. Treatment described: some 20 received Ad26.COV2.S at low or high dose, single or two shots; several received placebo; per-sample allocation not given. At day 63 after the first vaccine or placebo injection, samples were drawn. The sample consisted of peripheral blood, taken in a trial of Ad26.COV2.S vaccine versus placebo. The source is a person aged 18-65 years who received the Ad26.COV2.S COVID-19 vaccine or a placebo.

The genes are TRBV6-5 and TRBJ2-1, with D possibly called TRBD1 or TRBD2 (6 bases each). With 10 bases removed from V and 5 bases from J, the gap between germline ends came to 21 bases. Germline V gene lookup returns CDR1 MNHEY and CDR2 SVGAGI. This CDR3 contains 15 residues. CDR3 protein: CATLTVGGFHNEQFF. In nucleotides, the CDR3 is TGTGCCACCCTAACGGTGGGGGGCTTCCACAATGAGCAGTTCTTC.

The J gene is TRBJ2-1, the V gene TRBV24-1, with 8 bases aligning to TRBD1. This CDR3 has 15 residues. Germline lookup yields CDR1 KGHDR and CDR2 SFDVKD. J gave up 6 bases and V 5 bases, and 8 bases lay outside the gene matches. For the CDR3, the DNA is TGTGCCACCAGTGCTCGAGACAGGGGAGTCAATGAGCAGTTCTTC. Translation gives CATSARDRGVNEQFF.

The gene calls are TRBV29-1 and TRBJ1-5, with TRBD1 matching over 7 bases. After removal of 4 bases from V and 2 bases from J, the junction contained 5 bases not matched to a gene. The germline CDR1 and CDR2 sequences are SQVTM and ANQGSEA. The CDR3 runs 14 residues. The CDR3 loop reads CSVVPGGGNQPQHF. In nucleotides, the CDR3 is TGCAGCGTTGTTCCAGGGGGAGGCAATCAGCCCCAGCATTTT.

This chain connects TRBV4-2 to TRBJ1-1, with D perhaps TRBD1 (5 bases). Germline CDR1 is LGHNA and CDR2 is YNFKEQ. V was trimmed by 2 bases and J by 5 bases, leaving 27 bases between them. There are 19 residues in the CDR3. The CDR3 sequence: CASSQKHLKFRAPGTEAFF. CDR3 in DNA: TGTGCCAGCAGCCAAAAACATCTTAAGTTCAGGGCCCCCGGGACTGAAGCTTTCTTT.

The V gene is TRBV10-3, the J gene TRBJ1-6; D is unclear. This CDR3 is 14 amino acids long. Germline V gene data show CDR1 as ENHRY and CDR2 as SYGVKD. Trimming left V 6 bases short and J 7 bases short, with 13 bases between. In DNA, the CDR3 is TGTGCCATCAGAGCCCTCGTCTCGAATTCACCCCTCCACTTT. Its translation: CAIRALVSNSPLHF.

This clone was found a few times. The V call is TRBV5-1, the J call TRBJ2-5, with 11 bases lining up with TRBD1. Germline V CDR1 and CDR2: SGHRS, YFSETQ. There are 16 residues in the CDR3. The V gene end was trimmed by 0 bases and the J gene end by 3 bases; junction bases not matched to a gene: 4. CDR3 coding DNA: TGCGCCAGCAGCTTGGCCGGACAGGGGGCCGAAGAGACCCAGTACTTC. It yields the protein CASSLAGQGAEETQYF.

The rearrangement uses TRBV30 and TRBJ1-1; D gene unclear. Trimming left V 1 base short and J 7 bases short, with 16 bases between. This CDR3 contains 14 residues. Per germline, CDR1 GTSNPN and CDR2 SVGIG (reference sequence). The CDR3 region is CAWSAGNLFFEAFF. CDR3 DNA: TGTGCCTGGAGTGCGGGGAACCTTTTTTTTGAAGCTTTCTTT.

This rearrangement joins TRBV5-4 to TRBJ2-3; TRBD2 matches 8 bases. CDR3 size: 16 residues. The ends lost 2 bases at V and 2 bases at J; junction bases unmatched: 7. Germline V lookup: CDR1 SGHNT, CDR2 YYREEE (reference sequence). CDR3 nucleotides: TGTGCCAGCAGCTTCCCCGGGGGGGTGATCACAGATACGCAGTATTTT. Its protein is CASSFPGGVITDTQYF.

This clone was observed once. The chain is built from TRBV2 and TRBJ2-7; D remains unclear. CDR3 length equals 13 residues. Germline V gene sequence: CDR1 SNHLY, CDR2 FYNNEI. Between the trimmed V and J ends, which lost 6 bases and 2 bases, there was a span of 11 bases. The DNA for the CDR3 is TGTGCCAGCAGGACGGATGGAGCCTACGAGCAGTACTTC. It translates to CASRTDGAYEQYF.

This clone was detected once. The gene calls are TRBV11-2 and TRBJ1-3, with D possibly TRBD1 on 5 matching bases. V dropped 6 bases and J dropped 0 bases, with 9 bases sitting between them. CDR3 size: 14 residues. Germline V gives CDR1 SGHAT, CDR2 FQNNGV. The DNA of the CDR3 is TGTGCCAGCAGGCAGACAGACTCTGGAAACACCATATATTTT. Amino acid sequence: CASRQTDSGNTIYF. The entire variable domain, with the rest obtained from reference TRBV11-2 and TRBJ1-3, is as follows: EAGVAQSPRYKIIEKRQSVAFWCNPISGHATLYWYQQILGQGPKLLIQFQNNGVVDDSQLPKDRFSAERLKGVDSTLKIQPAKLEDSAVYLCASRQTDSGNTIYFGEGSWLTVV.

The chain couples TRBV9 to TRBJ2-7, with D possibly matching TRBD1 (5 bases). V shed 0 bases and J shed 4 bases, with 8 bases lying between them. The CDR3 has 13 residues. Germline lookup yields CDR1 SGDLS and CDR2 YYNGEE. DNA for the CDR3: TGTGCCAGCAGCGTAGCCCAGGGTTACGAGCAGTACTTC. The encoded protein is CASSVAQGYEQYF.

The rearrangement uses TRBV10-3 and TRBJ1-4; 7 bases map to TRBD1. CDR3 length: 19 amino acids. CDR1 and CDR2 (germline): ENHRY, SYGVKD. The V and J ends lost 1 base and 2 bases, in that order; junction bases with no gene match: 13. CDR3: CAISEFFSTGTETNEKLFF. Written as DNA, the CDR3 is TGTGCCATCAGTGAGTTTTTCTCTACGGGGACAGAGACTAATGAAAAACTGTTTTTT.

The chain carries TRBV28 and TRBJ1-5, with D tentatively TRBD1 (6 bases). The CDR3 is made up of 15 amino acids. V was clipped by 7 bases and J by 3 bases, with 16 bases between them. Germline V CDR1 and CDR2: MDHEN, SYDVKM. The CDR3 region is CASTRSGGANQPQHF. CDR3 DNA sequence: TGTGCCAGCACCCGGAGCGGGGGGGCCAATCAGCCCCAGCATTTT.

This clone was recorded once. The J gene is TRBJ1-3, the V gene TRBV6-5, with no clear D. Deletions cut 6 bases from V and 6 bases from J, with 9 bases between. The germline gives CDR1 MNHEY, CDR2 SVGAGI. The CDR3 is made up of 12 amino acids. Here the CDR3 DNA reads TGTGCCAGCAGATTAAACGAAAACACCATATATTTT. The encoded protein is CASRLNENTIYF.

The rearrangement links TRBV3-1 (or the pseudogene TRBV3-2) to TRBJ1-5; D perhaps matches TRBD1 (6 bases). Trimming cost V 1 base and J 4 bases, with 11 bases left between them. Germline V lookup: CDR1 LGHDT, CDR2 YNNKEL (reference sequence). The CDR3 covers 15 residues. The CDR3 DNA is TGTGCCAGCAGCCAAGGGACAGATCGTAATCAGCCCCAGCATTTT. This encodes CASSQGTDRNQPQHF.

This chain joins TRBV5-1 and TRBJ1-5, with D possibly matching TRBD1 (5 bases). Trimming removed 2 bases at V and 6 bases at J, with 9 bases between. Looked up from germline, CDR1 is SGHRS and CDR2 is YFSETQ. The CDR3 loop spans 13 amino acids. The CDR3 region has the DNA TGCGCCAGCAGCTTAGGGGCTCGTCAGCCCCAGCATTTT. Its protein product is CASSLGARQPQHF.

The chain employs TRBV19 and TRBJ1-2, with D tentatively TRBD1 (5 bases). The CDR3 length is 15 residues. Germline V gene data show CDR1 as LNHDA and CDR2 as SQIVND (reference sequence). V was pared by 4 bases and J by 2 bases, with 14 bases between. The CDR3, as DNA: TGTGCCAGTAGTACGCGGACGGGACTCAACTATGGCTACACCTTC. It translates to CASSTRTGLNYGYTF.

V gene TRBV18 combines with J gene TRBJ1-1; D not certain. The CDR3 runs to 15 residues. Germline assignment: CDR1 KGHSH and CDR2 LQKENI. Trimming took off 0 bases at V and 0 bases at J, with 8 bases between the two ends. The CDR3: CASSPPGKVNTEAFF. The DNA for the CDR3 is TGTGCCAGCTCACCACCAGGGAAGGTGAACACTGAAGCTTTCTTT.

This chain connects TRBV12-3 or TRBV12-4 to TRBJ1-1; D perhaps matches TRBD1 (6 bases). V was shortened by 6 bases and J by 7 bases, with 15 bases between the two germline ends. This CDR3 is built from 13 residues. The CDR3 reads CASSLGVGGEAFF. DNA of the CDR3: TGTGCCAGCAGCCTAGGGGTAGGGGGTGAAGCTTTCTTT.

V is TRBV7-2 and J is TRBJ2-7; maybe TRBD2 (5 bases). V was pared by 3 bases and J by 7 bases, with 16 bases between. The germline CDR1 and CDR2 sequences are SGHTA and FQGNSA. The CDR3 length is 14 residues. The CDR3 sequence: CASSFERARGEQYF. The CDR3, as DNA: TGTGCCAGCAGCTTTGAAAGGGCGAGAGGGGAGCAGTACTTC.

The chain links TRBV10-3 to TRBJ2-1; D could derive from TRBD1 or TRBD2 (6 bases each). The CDR3 contains 14 residues. Trimming removed 4 bases from V and 9 bases from J, with 16 bases in between. The germline CDR1 and CDR2 sequences are ENHRY and SYGVKD. DNA for the CDR3: TGTGCCATCAGTGCGGCTGGGGGGCGCGGTGAGCAGTTCTTC. This encodes CAISAAGGRGEQFF.

This clone was observed a few times. This rearrangement joins TRBV4-1 to TRBJ1-2, with D perhaps TRBD1 (5 bases). Germline-derived CDR1 and CDR2 are MGHRA and YSYEKL. The V and J ends lost 0 bases and 3 bases respectively, with 14 bases between them. The CDR3 covers 16 residues. The DNA of the CDR3 is TGCGCCAGCAGCCAAGAAATGGGACCCAATCACTATGGCTACACCTTC. Encoded protein: CASSQEMGPNHYGYTF.

This rearrangement joins TRBV5-1 to TRBJ2-1; 14 bases are shared with TRBD2. The germline gives CDR1 SGHRS, CDR2 YFSETQ. Losses at the gene ends were 4 bases for V and 7 bases for J; bases not matched to a gene: 16. This CDR3 has 19 amino acids. CDR3 amino acids: CASSQRLGLAGEKRNEQFF. The CDR3 DNA is TGCGCCAGCAGCCAAAGGCTGGGACTAGCGGGAGAGAAGCGGAATGAGCAGTTCTTC.

The chain couples TRBV7-9 to TRBJ2-7, with D possibly TRBD1 on 6 matching bases. This CDR3 contains 16 residues. Germline values: CDR1 SEHNR, CDR2 FQNEAQ (reference sequence). Trimming removed 3 bases from V and 9 bases from J, with 24 bases in between. CDR3 sequence (DNA): TGTGCCAGCAGCTTTAATTTTAGGGACACGACGGTGGGGCAGTACTTC. Its translation is CASSFNFRDTTVGQYF. The full variable domain, completed using reference TRBV7-9 and TRBJ2-7, is DTGVSQNPRHKITKRGQNVTFRCDPISEHNRLYWYRQTLGQGPEFLTYFQNEAQLEKSRLLSDRFSAERPKGSFSTLEIQRTEQGDSAMYLCASSFNFRDTTVGQYFGPGTRLTVT.

This chain uses TRBV6-4 with TRBJ2-2; 14 bases line up with TRBD2. Looked up from germline, CDR1 is MRHNA and CDR2 is SNTAGT. The CDR3 covers 17 residues. J lost 1 base, V lost 7 bases, and 5 bases had no gene match. The CDR3 bases are TGTGCCAGCAAAACCGGGACTAGCGGGGGGAACACCGGGGAGCTGTTTTTT. It yields the protein CASKTGTSGGNTGELFF.

The chain has TRBV5-6 and TRBJ1-4; TRBD1 is a possible D gene (5 bases). Germline values: CDR1 SGHDT, CDR2 YYEEEE. V lost 1 base and J 8 bases, leaving 15 bases between the germline ends. This CDR3 is 15 amino acids long. The CDR3 region has the DNA TGTGCCAGCAGCTTGTCACCGGGGGTAGGGGAAAAACTGTTTTTT. This gives the protein CASSLSPGVGEKLFF.

In its sample, this clone was seen once. This chain uses TRBV30 with TRBJ2-5, with D tentatively TRBD1 (5 bases). The CDR3 sequence is 11 residues long. V lost 1 base, J lost 5 bases, and 5 bases lay in between. Per the germline V gene, CDR1 is GTSNPN and CDR2 is SVGIG (reference sequence). Written as DNA, the CDR3 is TGTGCCTGGAGTGGGGGCGAGACCCAGTACTTC. This sequence encodes CAWSGGETQYF.

The rearrangement uses TRBV6-5 and TRBJ1-5; tentatively, D is TRBD1 (5 bases). In germline, CDR1 is MNHEY, CDR2 SVGAGI. Trimming took 5 bases from V and 7 from J, leaving 15 bases between them. This CDR3 region has 14 residues. The CDR3 region has the DNA TGTGCCAGCAGTCCCCAGGGAGCCGTGCAGCCCCAGCATTTT. Protein product: CASSPQGAVQPQHF.

The chain recombines TRBV7-2 with TRBJ2-1; 9 bases map to TRBD1. The CDR3 consists of 16 residues. Per germline, CDR1 SGHTA and CDR2 FQGNSA. The ends lost 5 bases at V and 0 bases at J; junction bases unmatched: 5. For the CDR3, the DNA is TGTGCCAGCAGCGCGGCGACAGGGGGCTCCTACAATGAGCAGTTCTTC. This translates into CASSAATGGSYNEQFF.

The rearrangement uses TRBV4-2 and TRBJ2-2; 11 bases are shared with TRBD2. The germline CDR1 and CDR2 sequences are LGHNA and YNFKEQ. This CDR3 is built from 18 residues. The J segment lost 4 bases and the V segment lost 0 bases, leaving 7 bases of the junction unmatched. Here the CDR3 reads CASSQDLLAGALTGELFF. The CDR3 nucleotides read TGTGCCAGCAGCCAAGATCTACTAGCGGGGGCCCTCACCGGGGAGCTGTTTTTT.